This TCR beta chain was identified during a study of CD8 T cells in Susac syndrome. CDR3 length: 13 amino acids. Germline V gene data show CDR1 as MNHEY and CDR2 as SVGEGT. Trimming took off 5 bases at V and 7 bases at J, with 12 bases between the two ends. RNA totalling roughly 0.45 to 1 ug underwent reverse transcription with random hexamers. Amplification of TCR beta CDR3 across 54 Vbeta and 13 Jbeta was performed with immunoSEQ multiplex PCR. MiXCR was run by TCRdb on the immunoSEQ multiplex PCR reads, yielding one entry per CDR3 protein. This sample yields 130,000 to 150,000 distinct CDR3 sequences, of which approximately 96% are seen a single time; 0.075% to 0.09% belongs to the top ten.

V is TRBV6-2 or TRBV6-3 and J is TRBJ1-5; D perhaps matches TRBD1 (5 bases). The sequence derives from a human donor with Susac syndrome. Sequenced sample: CD4+ T cells from PBMCs. This CDR3 is CASSADRKQPQHF. The CDR3 DNA is TGTGCCAGCAGTGCTGACAGAAAACAGCCCCAGCATTTT.